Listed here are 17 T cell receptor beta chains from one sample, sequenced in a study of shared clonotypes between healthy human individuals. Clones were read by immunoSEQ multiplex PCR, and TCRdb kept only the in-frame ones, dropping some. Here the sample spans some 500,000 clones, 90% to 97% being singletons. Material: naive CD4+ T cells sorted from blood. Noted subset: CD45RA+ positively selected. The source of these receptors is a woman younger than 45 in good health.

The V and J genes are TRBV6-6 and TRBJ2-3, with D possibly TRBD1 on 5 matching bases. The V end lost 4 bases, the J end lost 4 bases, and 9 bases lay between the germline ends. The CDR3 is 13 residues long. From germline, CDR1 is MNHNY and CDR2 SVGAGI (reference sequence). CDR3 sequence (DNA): TGTGCCAGCAGTTCAGGGTTTCCAGATACGCAGTATTTT. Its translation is CASSSGFPDTQYF.

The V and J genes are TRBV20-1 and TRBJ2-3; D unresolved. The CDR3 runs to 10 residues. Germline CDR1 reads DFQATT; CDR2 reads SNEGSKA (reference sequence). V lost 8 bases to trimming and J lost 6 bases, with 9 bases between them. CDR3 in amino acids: CSSGWDTQYF. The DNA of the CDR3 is TGCAGTTCCGGGTGGGATACGCAGTATTTT.

Written as DNA, the CDR3 is TGTGCCAGCAGCAGGGACAGAGACTATGGCTACACCTTC. Amino acid sequence: CASSRDRDYGYTF. The chain has TRBV28 and TRBJ1-2; 7 bases map to TRBD1. CDR3 length equals 13 residues. The germline CDR1 and CDR2 sequences are MDHEN and SYDVKM. V lost 6 bases to trimming and J lost 3 bases; unmatched junction nucleotides: 4.

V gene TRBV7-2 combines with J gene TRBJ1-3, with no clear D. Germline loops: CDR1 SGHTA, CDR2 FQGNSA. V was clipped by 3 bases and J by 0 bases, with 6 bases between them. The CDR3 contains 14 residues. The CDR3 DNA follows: TGTGCCAGCAGCTTCACAGACTCTGGAAACACCATATATTTT. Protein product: CASSFTDSGNTIYF.

CDR3 region: CASSLKGGGTGELFF. Written as DNA, the CDR3 is TGCGCCAGCAGCTTGAAAGGGGGCGGGACCGGGGAGCTGTTTTTT. The chain recombines TRBV5-1 with TRBJ2-2, with 7 bases matching TRBD1. CDR1 SGHRS and CDR2 YFSETQ come from the germline V gene. The CDR3 is 15 amino acids. Germline trimming cut 1 base from V and 5 bases from J; bases unmatched to any gene: 5.

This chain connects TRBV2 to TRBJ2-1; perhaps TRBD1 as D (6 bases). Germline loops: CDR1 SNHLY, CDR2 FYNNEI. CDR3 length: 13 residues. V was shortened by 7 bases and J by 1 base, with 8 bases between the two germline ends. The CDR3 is CASMRGSYNEQFF. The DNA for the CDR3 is TGTGCCAGCATGAGGGGGTCCTACAATGAGCAGTTCTTC.

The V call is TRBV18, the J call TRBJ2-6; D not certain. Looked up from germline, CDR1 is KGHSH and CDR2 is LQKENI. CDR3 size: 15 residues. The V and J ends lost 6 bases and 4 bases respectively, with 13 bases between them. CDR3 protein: CASSRSPPGANVLTF. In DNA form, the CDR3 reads TGTGCCAGCTCCCGATCCCCCCCCGGGGCCAACGTCCTGACTTTC.

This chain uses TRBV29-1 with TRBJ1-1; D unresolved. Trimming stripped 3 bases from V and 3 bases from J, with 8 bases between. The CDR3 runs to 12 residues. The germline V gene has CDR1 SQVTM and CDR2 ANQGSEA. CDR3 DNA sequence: TGCAGCGTTGAGGGAGGGTACACTGAAGCTTTCTTT. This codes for CSVEGGYTEAFF.

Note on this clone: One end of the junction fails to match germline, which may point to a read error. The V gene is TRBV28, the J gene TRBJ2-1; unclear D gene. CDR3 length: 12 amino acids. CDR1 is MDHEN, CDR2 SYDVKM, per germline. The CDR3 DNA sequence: TGTGCCACCAGTGGGTCCTACAATGAGCAGTTCTTC. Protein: CATSGSYNEQFF.

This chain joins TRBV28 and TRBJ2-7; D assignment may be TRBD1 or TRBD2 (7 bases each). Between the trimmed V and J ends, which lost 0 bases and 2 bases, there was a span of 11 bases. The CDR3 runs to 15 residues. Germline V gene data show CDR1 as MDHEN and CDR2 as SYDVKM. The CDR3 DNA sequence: TGTGCCAGCAGTTTATGGCAGGGGGGGACCTACGAGCAGTACTTC. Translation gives CASSLWQGGTYEQYF.

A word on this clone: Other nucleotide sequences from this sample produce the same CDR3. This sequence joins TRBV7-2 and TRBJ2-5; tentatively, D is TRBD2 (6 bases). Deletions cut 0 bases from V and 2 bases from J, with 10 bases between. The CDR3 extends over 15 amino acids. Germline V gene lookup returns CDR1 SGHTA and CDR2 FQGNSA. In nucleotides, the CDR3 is TGTGCCAGCAGCTTAGCCGGGACTGCACAAGAGACCCAGTACTTC. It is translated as CASSLAGTAQETQYF.

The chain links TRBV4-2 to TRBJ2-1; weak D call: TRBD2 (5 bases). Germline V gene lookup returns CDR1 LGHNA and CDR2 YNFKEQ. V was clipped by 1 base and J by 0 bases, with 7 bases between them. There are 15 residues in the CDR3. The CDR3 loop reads CASSQVGSSYNEQFF. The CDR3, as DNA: TGTGCCAGCAGCCAAGTTGGGAGCTCCTACAATGAGCAGTTCTTC.

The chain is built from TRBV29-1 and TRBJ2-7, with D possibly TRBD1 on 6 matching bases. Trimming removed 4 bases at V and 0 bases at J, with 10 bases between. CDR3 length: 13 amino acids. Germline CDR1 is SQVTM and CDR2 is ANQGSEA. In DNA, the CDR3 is TGCAGCGTTGCACAGGGAAGCTCCTACGAGCAGTACTTC. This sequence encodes CSVAQGSSYEQYF.

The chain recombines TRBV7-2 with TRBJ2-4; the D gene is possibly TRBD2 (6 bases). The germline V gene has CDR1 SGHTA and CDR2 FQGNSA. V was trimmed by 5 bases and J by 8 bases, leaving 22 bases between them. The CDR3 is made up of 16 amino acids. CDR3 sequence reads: CASSPRPGLLHDIQYF. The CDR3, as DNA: TGTGCCAGCAGCCCCAGACCGGGACTCCTACATGACATTCAGTACTTC.

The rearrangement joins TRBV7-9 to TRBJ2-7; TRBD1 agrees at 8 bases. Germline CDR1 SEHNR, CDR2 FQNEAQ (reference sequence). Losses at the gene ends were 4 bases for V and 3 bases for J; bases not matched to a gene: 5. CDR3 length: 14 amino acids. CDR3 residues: CASSYLTGVYEQYF. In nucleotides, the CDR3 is TGTGCCAGCAGCTACCTGACAGGGGTCTACGAGCAGTACTTC.

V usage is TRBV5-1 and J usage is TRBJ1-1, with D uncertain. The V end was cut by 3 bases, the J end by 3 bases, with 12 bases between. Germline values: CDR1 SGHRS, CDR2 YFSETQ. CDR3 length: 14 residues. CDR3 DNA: TGCGCCAGCAGCTCGGGCTCGGAGCACACTGAAGCTTTCTTT. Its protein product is CASSSGSEHTEAFF.

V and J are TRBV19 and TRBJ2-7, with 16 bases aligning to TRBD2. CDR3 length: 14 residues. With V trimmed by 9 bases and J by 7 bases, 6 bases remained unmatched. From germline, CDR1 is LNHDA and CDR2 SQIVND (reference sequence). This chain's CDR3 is CASSVGLAGGEQYF. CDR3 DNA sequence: TGTGCCAGCAGCGTGGGACTAGCGGGAGGGGAGCAGTACTTC.